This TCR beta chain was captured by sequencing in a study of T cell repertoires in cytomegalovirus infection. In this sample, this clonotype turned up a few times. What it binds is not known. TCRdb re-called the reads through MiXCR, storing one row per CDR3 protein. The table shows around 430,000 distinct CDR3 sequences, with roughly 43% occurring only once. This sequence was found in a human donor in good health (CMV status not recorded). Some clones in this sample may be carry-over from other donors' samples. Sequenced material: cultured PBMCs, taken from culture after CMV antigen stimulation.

The CDR3 nucleotides are TGTGCCAGCAGCTTAGGGCTAGAAGGAGATACGCAGTATTTT. Translated: CASSLGLEGDTQYF. The chain employs TRBV7-2 and TRBJ2-3; D is uncertain. V shed 1 base and J shed 5 bases, with 10 bases lying between them. Germline V CDR1 and CDR2: SGHTA, FQGNSA. The CDR3 runs 14 residues.